This paragraph reports one T cell receptor (beta chain). This sample was included in a study of blood T cell repertoires in COVID-19. CDR1 and CDR2 (germline): MNHEY, SVGAGI. There are 14 residues in the CDR3. J lost 4 bases, V lost 8 bases, and 11 bases had no gene match. Assay used: immunoSEQ multiplex PCR; TCRdb lists only in-frame clones, some missing. Among a few hundred thousand clones, around 90% were seen once, and the ten largest hold 5% to 7%. The V call is TRBV6-5, the J call TRBJ2-7, with 7 bases matching TRBD1. Sequencing input: peripheral blood. The TCR sequence derives from a young man who had recovered from COVID-19. The CDR3 region is CASGVDRNNYEQYF. The CDR3 region has the DNA TGTGCCAGCGGGGTGGACAGGAACAATTACGAGCAGTACTTC.